Included here is one T cell receptor beta chain sequence, with context. Antigen unknown. The sample comes from a study of regulatory T cells. Study outcomes and limitations: Patient CD8+ T cells trended toward lower Shannon entropy than controls. Patient repertoires had restricted TRB V-J pairs and skewed V and J usage, most in Tregs.

Patients, 2 to 39 years old, had expanded memory T-cell proportions. CDR3 length equals 14 residues. The V segment lost 7 bases and the J segment 5 bases; nucleotides outside the gene matches: 8. Germline V CDR1 and CDR2: WSHSY, SAAADI. The primer mix had 52 TRBV and 13 TRBJ primers. Only in-frame clones appear in the TCRdb table, and some are missing; sequencing was by immunoSEQ multiplex PCR. This table holds some 6,000 clones, about four fifths found once. The receptor comes from a child aged 10-17 years with CD3G deficiency. The rearrangement joins TRBV10-2 to TRBJ2-3, with 8 bases that match TRBD2. The sequencing sample was made of CD8+ T cells sorted from blood. The CDR3 nucleotides are TGCGCCAGCACCACTGGACTAGCTGTAGATACGCAGTATTTT. The encoded protein is CASTTGLAVDTQYF.